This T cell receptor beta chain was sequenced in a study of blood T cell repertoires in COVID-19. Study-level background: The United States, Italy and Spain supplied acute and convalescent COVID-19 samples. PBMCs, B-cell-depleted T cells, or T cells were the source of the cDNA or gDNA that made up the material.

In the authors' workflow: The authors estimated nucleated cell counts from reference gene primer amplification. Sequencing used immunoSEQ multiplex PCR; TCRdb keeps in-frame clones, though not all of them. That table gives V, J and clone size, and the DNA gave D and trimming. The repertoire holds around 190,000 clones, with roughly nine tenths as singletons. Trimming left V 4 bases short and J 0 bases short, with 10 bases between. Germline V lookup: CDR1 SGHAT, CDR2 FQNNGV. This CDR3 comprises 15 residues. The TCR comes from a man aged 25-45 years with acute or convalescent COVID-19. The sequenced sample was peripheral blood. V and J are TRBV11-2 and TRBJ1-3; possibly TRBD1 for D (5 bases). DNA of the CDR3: TGTGCCAGCAGCTCCACGGACATCTCTGGAAACACCATATATTTT. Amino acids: CASSSTDISGNTIYF.